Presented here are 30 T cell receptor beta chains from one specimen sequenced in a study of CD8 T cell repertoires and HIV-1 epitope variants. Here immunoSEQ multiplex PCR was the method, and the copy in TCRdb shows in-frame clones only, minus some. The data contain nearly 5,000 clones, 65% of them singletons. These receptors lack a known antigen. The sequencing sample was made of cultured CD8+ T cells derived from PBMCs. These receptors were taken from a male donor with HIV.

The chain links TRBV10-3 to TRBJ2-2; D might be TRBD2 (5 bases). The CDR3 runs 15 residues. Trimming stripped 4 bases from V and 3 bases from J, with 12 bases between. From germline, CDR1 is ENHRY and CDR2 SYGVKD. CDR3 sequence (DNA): TGTGCCATCAGTGGGGATCCGAGGGACACCGGGGAGCTGTTTTTT. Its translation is CAISGDPRDTGELFF.

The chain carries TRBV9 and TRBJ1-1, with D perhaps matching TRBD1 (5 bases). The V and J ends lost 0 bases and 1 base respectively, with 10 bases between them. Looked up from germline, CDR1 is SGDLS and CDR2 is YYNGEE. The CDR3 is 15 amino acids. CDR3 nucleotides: TGTGCCAGCAGCGTAGCGGGGGACCCGAACACTGAAGCTTTCTTT. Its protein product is CASSVAGDPNTEAFF.

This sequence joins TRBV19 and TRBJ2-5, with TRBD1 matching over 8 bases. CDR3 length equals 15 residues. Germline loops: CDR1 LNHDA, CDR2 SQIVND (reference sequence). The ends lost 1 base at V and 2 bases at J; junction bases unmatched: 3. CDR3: CASSIGTGPQETQYF. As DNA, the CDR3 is TGTGCCAGTAGTATAGGGACAGGGCCGCAAGAGACCCAGTACTTC.

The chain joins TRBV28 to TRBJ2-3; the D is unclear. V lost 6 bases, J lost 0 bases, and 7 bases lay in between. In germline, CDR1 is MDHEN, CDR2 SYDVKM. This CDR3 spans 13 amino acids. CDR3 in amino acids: CASSLPSTDTQYF. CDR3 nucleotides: TGTGCCAGCAGCCTCCCTAGCACAGATACGCAGTATTTT.

DNA for the CDR3: TGTGCCAGCTCGCCAAAAGCGGGAATAGGCACAGATACGCAGTATTTT. It yields the protein CASSPKAGIGTDTQYF. The V and J genes are TRBV18 and TRBJ2-3, with 7 bases lining up with TRBD2. With 6 bases clipped from V and 1 base from J, the junction kept 10 bases outside the gene matches. This CDR3 is 16 amino acids long. Germline assignment: CDR1 KGHSH and CDR2 LQKENI.

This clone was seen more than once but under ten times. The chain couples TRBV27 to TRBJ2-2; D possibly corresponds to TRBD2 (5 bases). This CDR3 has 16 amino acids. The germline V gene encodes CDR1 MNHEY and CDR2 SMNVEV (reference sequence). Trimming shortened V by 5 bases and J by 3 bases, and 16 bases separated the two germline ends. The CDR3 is CASSHGLSAYTGELFF. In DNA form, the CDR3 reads TGTGCCAGCAGTCATGGACTTTCAGCCTACACCGGGGAGCTGTTTTTT.

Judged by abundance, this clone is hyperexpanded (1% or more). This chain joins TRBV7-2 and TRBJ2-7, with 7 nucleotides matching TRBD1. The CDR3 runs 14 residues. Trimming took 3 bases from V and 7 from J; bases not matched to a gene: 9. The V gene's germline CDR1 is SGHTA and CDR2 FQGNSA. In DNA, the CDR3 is TGTGCCAGCAGCTTGGGACAGTACCTTCGTGAGCAGTACTTC. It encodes CASSLGQYLREQYF.

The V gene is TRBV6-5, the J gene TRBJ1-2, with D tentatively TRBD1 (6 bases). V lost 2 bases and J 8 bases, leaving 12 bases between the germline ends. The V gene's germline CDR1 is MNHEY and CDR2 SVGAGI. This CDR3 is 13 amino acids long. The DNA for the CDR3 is TGTGCCAGCAGTTACGGGGGGGGCGGAGGCTACACCTTC. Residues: CASSYGGGGGYTF.

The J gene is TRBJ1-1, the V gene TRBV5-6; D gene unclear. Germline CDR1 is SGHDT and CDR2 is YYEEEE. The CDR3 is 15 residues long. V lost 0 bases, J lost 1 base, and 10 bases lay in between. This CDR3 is CASSLVRVPNTEAFF. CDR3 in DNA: TGTGCCAGCAGCTTGGTTAGGGTTCCGAACACTGAAGCTTTCTTT.

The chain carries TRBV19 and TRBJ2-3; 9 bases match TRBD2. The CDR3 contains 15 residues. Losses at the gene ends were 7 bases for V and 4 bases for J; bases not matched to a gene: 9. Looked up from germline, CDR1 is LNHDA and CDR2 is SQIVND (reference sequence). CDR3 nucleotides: TGTGCCAGTACCCGAGCGGGAGGTGAAGCAGATACGCAGTATTTT. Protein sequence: CASTRAGGEADTQYF.

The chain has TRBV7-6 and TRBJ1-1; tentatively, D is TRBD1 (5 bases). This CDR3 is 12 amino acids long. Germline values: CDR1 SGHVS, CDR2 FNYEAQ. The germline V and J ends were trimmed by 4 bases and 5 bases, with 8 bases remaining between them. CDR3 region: CASSSGGTEAFF. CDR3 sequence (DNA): TGTGCCAGCAGCTCGGGGGGTACTGAAGCTTTCTTT.

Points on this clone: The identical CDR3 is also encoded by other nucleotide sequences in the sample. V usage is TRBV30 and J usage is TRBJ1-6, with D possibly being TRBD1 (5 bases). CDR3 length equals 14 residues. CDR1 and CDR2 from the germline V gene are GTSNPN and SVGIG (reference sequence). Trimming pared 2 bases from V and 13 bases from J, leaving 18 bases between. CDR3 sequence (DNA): TGTGCCTGGAGTCTGGACACACGGCTTTCGCCCCTCCACTTT. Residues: CAWSLDTRLSPLHF.

CDR3 sequence (DNA): TGTGCCAGCAGCCCCGAGGATAGGACCCAGTACTTC. As protein: CASSPEDRTQYF. The chain joins TRBV13 to TRBJ2-5; no definite D call. V lost 5 bases and J 7 bases, leaving 11 bases between the germline ends. In germline, CDR1 is PRHDT, CDR2 FYEKMQ (reference sequence). This CDR3 comprises 12 residues.

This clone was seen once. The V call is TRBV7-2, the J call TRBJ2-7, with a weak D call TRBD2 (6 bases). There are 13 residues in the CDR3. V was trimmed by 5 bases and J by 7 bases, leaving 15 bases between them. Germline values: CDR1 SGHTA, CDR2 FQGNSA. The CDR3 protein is CASSPGLSREQYF. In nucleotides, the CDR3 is TGTGCCAGCAGCCCTGGACTATCGAGAGAGCAGTACTTC.

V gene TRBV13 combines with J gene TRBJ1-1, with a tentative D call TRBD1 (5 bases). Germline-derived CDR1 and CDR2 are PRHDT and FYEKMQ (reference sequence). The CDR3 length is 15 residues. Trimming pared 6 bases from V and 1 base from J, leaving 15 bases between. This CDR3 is CASRWAGGTNTEAFF. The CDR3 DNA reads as TGTGCCAGCAGATGGGCGGGGGGGACGAACACTGAAGCTTTCTTT.

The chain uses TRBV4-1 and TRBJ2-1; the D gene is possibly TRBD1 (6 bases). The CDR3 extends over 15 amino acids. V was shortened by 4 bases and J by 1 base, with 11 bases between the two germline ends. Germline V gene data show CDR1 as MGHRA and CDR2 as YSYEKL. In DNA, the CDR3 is TGCGCCAGCAGCCGCTCTCAGGGGTCCTACAATGAGCAGTTCTTC. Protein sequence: CASSRSQGSYNEQFF.

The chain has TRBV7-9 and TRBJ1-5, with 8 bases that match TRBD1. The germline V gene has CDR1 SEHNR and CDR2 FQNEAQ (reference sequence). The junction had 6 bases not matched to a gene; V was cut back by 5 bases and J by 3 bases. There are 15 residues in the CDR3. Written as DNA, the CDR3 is TGTGCCAGCAGCCGACAGGGGTCCAACAATCAGCCCCAGCATTTT. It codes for CASSRQGSNNQPQHF.

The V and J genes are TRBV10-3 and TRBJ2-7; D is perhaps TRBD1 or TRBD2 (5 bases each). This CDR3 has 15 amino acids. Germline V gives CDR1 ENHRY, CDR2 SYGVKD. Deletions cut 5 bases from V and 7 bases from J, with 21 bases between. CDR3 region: CAISRRDRQLEEQYF. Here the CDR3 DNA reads TGTGCCATCAGTCGACGGGACCGCCAATTGGAGGAGCAGTACTTC.

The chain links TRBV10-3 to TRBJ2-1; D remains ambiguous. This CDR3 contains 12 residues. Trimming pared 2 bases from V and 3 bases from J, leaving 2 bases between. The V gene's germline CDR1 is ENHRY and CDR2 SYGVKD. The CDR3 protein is CAISEGYNEQFF. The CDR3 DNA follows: TGTGCCATCAGTGAGGGCTACAATGAGCAGTTCTTC.

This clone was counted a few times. The CDR3 is CASSETSGSSYNEQFF. The CDR3 DNA follows: TGTGCCAGCAGCGAAACTAGCGGAAGCTCCTACAATGAGCAGTTCTTC. The J gene is TRBJ2-1, the V gene TRBV9; 8 positions match TRBD2. Losses at the gene ends were 3 bases for V and 0 bases for J; bases not matched to a gene: 5. The CDR3 runs 16 residues. Germline V gene sequence: CDR1 SGDLS, CDR2 YYNGEE.

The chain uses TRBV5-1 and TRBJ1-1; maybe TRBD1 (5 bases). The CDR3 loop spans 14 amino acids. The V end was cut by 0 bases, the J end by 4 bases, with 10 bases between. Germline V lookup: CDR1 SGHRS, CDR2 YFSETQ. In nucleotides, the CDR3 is TGCGCCAGCAGCTTGGTTGGAAGGGGCACTGAAGCTTTCTTT. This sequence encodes CASSLVGRGTEAFF.

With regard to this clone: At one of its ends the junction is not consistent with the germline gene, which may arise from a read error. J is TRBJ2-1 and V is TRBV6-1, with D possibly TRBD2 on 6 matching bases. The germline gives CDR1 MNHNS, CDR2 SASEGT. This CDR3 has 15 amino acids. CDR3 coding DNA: TGTGCCAGCAGGGAAGCAGCCGGGACTTCAAACGAGCAGTTCTTC. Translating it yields CASREAAGTSNEQFF.

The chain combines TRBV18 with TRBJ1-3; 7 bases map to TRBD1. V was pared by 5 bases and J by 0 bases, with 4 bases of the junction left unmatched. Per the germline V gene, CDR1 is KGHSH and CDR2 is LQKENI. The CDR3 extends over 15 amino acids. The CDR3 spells CASSSDRFSGNTIYF. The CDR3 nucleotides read TGTGCCAGCTCATCGGACAGGTTCTCTGGAAACACCATATATTTT. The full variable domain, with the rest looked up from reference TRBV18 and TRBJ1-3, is NAGVMQNPRHLVRRRGQEARLRCSPMKGHSHVYWYRQLPEEGLKFMVYLQKENIIDESGMPKERFSAEFPKEGPSILRIQQVVRGDSAAYFCASSSDRFSGNTIYFGEGSWLTVV.

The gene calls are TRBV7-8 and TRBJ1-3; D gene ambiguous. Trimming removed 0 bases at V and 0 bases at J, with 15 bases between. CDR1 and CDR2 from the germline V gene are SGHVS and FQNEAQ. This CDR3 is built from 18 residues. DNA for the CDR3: TGTGCCAGCAGCTTAGCAAGATTACCAGTGAGCTCTGGAAACACCATATATTTT. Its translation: CASSLARLPVSSGNTIYF.

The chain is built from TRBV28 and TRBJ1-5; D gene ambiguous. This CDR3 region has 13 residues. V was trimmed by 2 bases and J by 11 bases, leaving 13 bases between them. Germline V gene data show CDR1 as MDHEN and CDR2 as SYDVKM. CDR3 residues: CASSLVDLRAQHF. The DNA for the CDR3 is TGTGCCAGCAGTTTAGTGGATCTTAGGGCCCAGCATTTT.

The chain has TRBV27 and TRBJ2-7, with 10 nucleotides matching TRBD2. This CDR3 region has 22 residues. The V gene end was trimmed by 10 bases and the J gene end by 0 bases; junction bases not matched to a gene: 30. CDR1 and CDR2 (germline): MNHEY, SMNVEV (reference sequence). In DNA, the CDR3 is TGTGCCACCAGACATATTAGAAGGGAGTGGGTACTAGCGGGACCTATCTCCTACGAGCAGTACTTC. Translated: CATRHIRREWVLAGPISYEQYF.

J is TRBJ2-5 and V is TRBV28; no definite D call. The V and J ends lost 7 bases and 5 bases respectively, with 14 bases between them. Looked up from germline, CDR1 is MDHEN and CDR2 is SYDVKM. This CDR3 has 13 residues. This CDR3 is CASTEDPPETQYF. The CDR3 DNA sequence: TGTGCCAGCACAGAGGACCCCCCGGAGACCCAGTACTTC.

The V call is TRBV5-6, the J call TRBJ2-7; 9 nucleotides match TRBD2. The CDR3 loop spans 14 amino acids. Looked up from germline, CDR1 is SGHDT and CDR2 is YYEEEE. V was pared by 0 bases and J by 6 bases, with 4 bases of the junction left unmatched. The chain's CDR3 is CASSLDLAGTEQYF. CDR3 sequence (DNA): TGTGCCAGCAGCTTGGACCTAGCGGGAACCGAGCAGTACTTC.

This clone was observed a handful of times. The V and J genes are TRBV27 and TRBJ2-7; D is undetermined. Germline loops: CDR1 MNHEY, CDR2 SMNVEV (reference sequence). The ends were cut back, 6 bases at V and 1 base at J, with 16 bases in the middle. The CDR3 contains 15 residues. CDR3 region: CASSPEGRLSYEQYF. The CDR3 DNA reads TGTGCCAGCAGCCCAGAAGGCAGGCTGTCCTACGAGCAGTACTTC.

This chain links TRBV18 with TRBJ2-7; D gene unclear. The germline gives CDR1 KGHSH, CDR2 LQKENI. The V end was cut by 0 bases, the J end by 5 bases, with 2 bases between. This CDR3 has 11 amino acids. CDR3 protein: CASSPPDEQYF. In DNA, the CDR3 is TGTGCCAGCTCACCACCGGACGAGCAGTACTTC.